Below, 22 T cell receptor beta chains from the same sample are listed, as sequenced in a study of blood T cell repertoires in COVID-19. Assay used: immunoSEQ multiplex PCR; TCRdb lists only in-frame clones, some missing. The sample holds approximately 53,000 clones, roughly 87% seen once. The sequenced material came from peripheral blood. All receptors come from a woman over 75 with COVID-19, enrolled during active disease.

This clone was detected only once. Here the CDR3 DNA reads TGCGCCAGCAGCGCCCCGGGACAGGGGAAAGGGGGCTCCTACAATGAGCAGTTCTTC. It is translated as CASSAPGQGKGGSYNEQFF. The rearrangement links TRBV5-1 to TRBJ2-1; TRBD1 agrees at 10 bases. This CDR3 has 19 residues. The germline CDR1 and CDR2 sequences are SGHRS and YFSETQ. V gave up 4 bases and J gave up 0 bases; unmatched junction bases: 13.

V gene TRBV6-9 combines with J gene TRBJ1-3, with D possibly matching TRBD1 (6 bases). The germline CDR1 and CDR2 sequences are MNHGY and SVAAGI. Trimming cost V 4 bases and J 4 bases, with 11 bases left between them. There are 14 residues in the CDR3. CDR3 nucleotides: TGTGCCAGCAGTTGGGGCCAGGGGGGAAACACCATATATTTT. This encodes CASSWGQGGNTIYF.

V usage is TRBV27 and J usage is TRBJ2-7, with TRBD2 as a possible D gene (5 bases). Germline V gene lookup returns CDR1 MNHEY and CDR2 SMNVEV (reference sequence). V was shortened by 2 bases and J by 3 bases, with 8 bases between the two germline ends. This CDR3 has 13 amino acids. The CDR3 here is CASSLDGDYEQYF. The CDR3 bases are TGTGCCAGCAGTTTAGACGGGGACTACGAGCAGTACTTC.

A few counts support this clone. This rearrangement joins TRBV5-6 to TRBJ1-3; 7 bases line up with TRBD1. This CDR3 has 14 amino acids. Trimming at V came to 6 bases and at J to 0 bases, leaving 3 bases not matched to a gene. Germline-derived CDR1 and CDR2 are SGHDT and YYEEEE. The DNA of the CDR3 is TGTGCCAGCAACGACAGGGACTCTGGAAACACCATATATTTT. It specifies CASNDRDSGNTIYF.

This chain uses TRBV7-9 with TRBJ1-2, with 8 bases identical to TRBD1. V gave up 4 bases and J gave up 6 bases; unmatched junction bases: 7. Germline V gene sequence: CDR1 SEHNR, CDR2 FQNEAQ (reference sequence). CDR3 size: 14 residues. CDR3 coding DNA: TGTGCCAGCAGCTACGGGAAGACAGGGGATGGCTACACCTTC. Translation gives CASSYGKTGDGYTF.

The CDR3 DNA reads TGCAGCGTTCTGCGGGGGCCCCAAGAGACCCAGTACTTC. Amino acid sequence: CSVLRGPQETQYF. This sequence joins TRBV29-1 and TRBJ2-5, with D maybe TRBD2 (7 bases). The CDR3 contains 13 residues. V lost 5 bases and J 1 base, leaving 11 bases between the germline ends. Germline V gives CDR1 SQVTM, CDR2 ANQGSEA.

This clone was counted once. V usage is TRBV3-1 (or the pseudogene TRBV3-2) and J usage is TRBJ2-3; TRBD2 matches 7 bases. The V and J ends lost 1 base and 0 bases, in that order; junction bases with no gene match: 4. The CDR3 is made up of 16 amino acids. Germline V gene lookup returns CDR1 LGHDT and CDR2 YNNKEL (reference sequence). CDR3 sequence: CASSQGPAGSTDTQYF. For the CDR3, the DNA is TGTGCCAGCAGCCAAGGGCCAGCGGGGAGCACAGATACGCAGTATTTT.

The chain is built from TRBV30 and TRBJ1-2; TRBD1 matches 10 bases. The CDR3 length is 17 residues. The germline CDR1 and CDR2 sequences are GTSNPN and SVGIG (reference sequence). The V segment lost 1 base and the J segment 0 bases; nucleotides outside the gene matches: 8. CDR3 region: CAWSAPWTGGSNYGYTF. CDR3 nucleotides: TGTGCCTGGAGTGCTCCTTGGACAGGGGGTTCTAACTATGGCTACACCTTC. The whole variable domain, remainder taken from reference TRBV30 and TRBJ1-2, is SQTIHQWPATLVQPVGSPLSLECTVEGTSNPNLYWYRQAAGRGLQLLFYSVGIGQISSEVPQNLSASRPQDRQFILSSKKLLLSDSGFYLCAWSAPWTGGSNYGYTFGSGTRLTVV.

V is TRBV7-2 and J is TRBJ1-2, with TRBD1 matching over 7 bases. Per germline, CDR1 SGHTA and CDR2 FQGNSA. V dropped 8 bases and J dropped 5; count of bases not matched to a gene: 11. The CDR3 sequence is 14 residues long. Here the CDR3 reads CASGGLDRLYGYTF. The DNA of the CDR3 is TGTGCCAGCGGGGGGCTGGACAGGTTATATGGCTACACCTTC.

The rearrangement uses TRBV9 and TRBJ1-2; TRBD1 is a possible D gene (6 bases). CDR3 size: 16 residues. Per the germline V gene, CDR1 is SGDLS and CDR2 is YYNGEE. V shed 0 bases and J shed 6 bases, with 18 bases lying between them. Here the CDR3 reads CASSVAPGQLGDGYTF. The CDR3 DNA reads as TGTGCCAGCAGCGTAGCTCCAGGACAGCTAGGGGATGGCTACACCTTC.

V gene TRBV10-2 combines with J gene TRBJ1-1; D call uncertain. The V gene's germline CDR1 is WSHSY and CDR2 SAAADI. The CDR3 is made up of 15 amino acids. Trimming took off 1 base at V and 0 bases at J, with 9 bases between the two ends. The CDR3 loop is CASSEYVDMNTEAFF. In DNA, the CDR3 is TGCGCCAGCAGTGAGTACGTAGATATGAACACTGAAGCTTTCTTT.

The V call is TRBV6-6, the J call TRBJ1-6; D uncertain. V lost 6 bases, J lost 8 bases, and 14 bases lay in between. Per germline, CDR1 MNHNY and CDR2 SVGAGI (reference sequence). The CDR3 extends over 14 amino acids. CDR3 nucleotide sequence: TGTGCCAGCAGAAACGACCCTGGAGATTCACCCCTCCACTTT. Translated: CASRNDPGDSPLHF.

This chain joins TRBV6-5 and TRBJ1-6; the match to TRBD1 covers 8 bases. This CDR3 is built from 14 residues. The ends lost 7 bases at V and 9 bases at J; junction bases unmatched: 8. Looked up from germline, CDR1 is MNHEY and CDR2 is SVGAGI. CDR3 protein: CASTVAGGVSPLHF. CDR3 nucleotides: TGTGCCAGCACCGTCGCAGGGGGCGTTTCACCCCTCCACTTT.

V and J are TRBV7-2 and TRBJ2-1, with D possibly being TRBD2 (6 bases). Trimming took off 5 bases at V and 1 base at J, with 15 bases between the two ends. Looked up from germline, CDR1 is SGHTA and CDR2 is FQGNSA. The CDR3 spans 16 residues. In nucleotides, the CDR3 is TGTGCCAGCAGCCTCAGCGGGCCGGGGTCCTACAATGAGCAGTTCTTC. Translating it yields CASSLSGPGSYNEQFF.

The chain uses TRBV27 and TRBJ2-1, with 7 bases aligning to TRBD1. CDR1 is MNHEY, CDR2 SMNVEV, per germline (reference sequence). The CDR3 runs to 15 residues. The trim removed 6 bases at V and 0 bases at J, leaving 5 bases unmatched. The CDR3 DNA follows: TGTGCCAGCAGGGGACAGCCCTTCTCCTACAATGAGCAGTTCTTC. The encoded protein is CASRGQPFSYNEQFF.

V usage is TRBV5-8 and J usage is TRBJ1-2; D is uncertain. V gave up 4 bases and J gave up 1 base, with 5 bases separating them. The CDR3 loop spans 12 amino acids. Germline V gene lookup returns CDR1 SGHTS and CDR2 YDEGEE. The CDR3 protein is CASSPLNYGYTF. CDR3 nucleotides: TGTGCCAGCAGCCCCCTTAACTATGGCTACACCTTC.

This chain links TRBV9 with TRBJ1-2; TRBD1 is a possible D gene (5 bases). V was trimmed by 4 bases and J by 8 bases, leaving 21 bases between them. This CDR3 is built from 15 residues. The V gene's germline CDR1 is SGDLS and CDR2 YYNGEE. CDR3 nucleotide sequence: TGTGCCAGCAGCCCGGCCGCAGGGCCGTTCGGAGGCTACACCTTC. It codes for CASSPAAGPFGGYTF.

The chain uses TRBV27 and TRBJ2-6; D is possibly TRBD2 (6 bases). Between the trimmed V and J ends, which lost 4 bases and 3 bases, there was a span of 13 bases. CDR1 and CDR2 (germline): MNHEY, SMNVEV (reference sequence). The CDR3 sequence is 16 residues long. The CDR3 loop reads CASSSLRGSGANVLTF. The CDR3 DNA is TGTGCCAGCAGTTCTTTGCGGGGAAGTGGGGCCAACGTCCTGACTTTC.

The chain has TRBV7-9 and TRBJ2-3, with 10 bases identical to TRBD2. V trimming: 1 base; J trimming: 4 bases; junction bases outside the gene matches: 8. Germline V lookup: CDR1 SEHNR, CDR2 FQNEAQ (reference sequence). This CDR3 comprises 17 residues. The CDR3 loop is CASSLEGSGGKADTQYF. CDR3 DNA: TGTGCCAGCAGCTTAGAAGGTAGCGGGGGGAAAGCAGATACGCAGTATTTT.

This chain connects TRBV5-6 to TRBJ1-1; no clear D. Germline CDR1 and CDR2: SGHDT and YYEEEE. This CDR3 contains 12 residues. Between the trimmed V and J ends, which lost 2 bases and 4 bases, there was a span of 6 bases. The CDR3 is CASSFQRTEAFF. As DNA, the CDR3 is TGTGCCAGCAGCTTTCAGCGCACTGAAGCTTTCTTT. Drawing the rest from reference TRBV5-6 and TRBJ1-1, the complete variable domain is DAGVTQSPTHLIKTRGQQVTLRCSPKSGHDTVSWYQQALGQGPQFIFQYYEEEERQRGNFPDRFSGHQFPNYSSELNVNALLLGDSALYLCASSFQRTEAFFGQGTRLTVV.

The V and J genes are TRBV30 and TRBJ2-5, with 8 bases fitting TRBD2. Germline CDR1 reads GTSNPN; CDR2 reads SVGIG (reference sequence). The CDR3 is 12 amino acids. J lost 11 bases, V lost 4 bases, and 9 bases had no gene match. Here the CDR3 DNA reads TGTGCCTGGACCACCGGTGAGCGGGGGCAGTACTTC. Translated: CAWTTGERGQYF.

The table lists this clone with a few counts. The V call is TRBV6-1, the J call TRBJ2-1, with TRBD2 matching 11 bases. CDR1 and CDR2 (germline): MNHNS, SASEGT. CDR3 size: 17 residues. Unmatched junction bases numbered 6, after V lost 4 bases and J lost 1 base. Here the CDR3 reads CASSATSGAQSYNEQFF. CDR3 bases: TGTGCCAGCAGTGCGACTAGCGGGGCCCAATCCTACAATGAGCAGTTCTTC.